The 28 T cell receptor beta chains listed next were all sequenced from one sample in a study of molecular identifiers for immune sequencing clone quantification. TCRdb called the PCR reads again in MiXCR, with one record for every CDR3 protein. Among around 460,000 distinct CDR3 sequences, about 21% were seen once, and the ten largest hold 0.7% to 1%. Material: naive CD8+ T cells from blood, with Jurkat cell RNA spiked in. Subset in this sample: FACS-sorted CD8+CD4-CCR7+CD45RA+ naive T cells. The receptors shown here come from a human donor in good health. Some libraries in this study had Jurkat cell RNA spiked in.

In this sample, this clonotype turned up a few times. A much bigger clone sits one base away, suggesting this may be a read error. The rearrangement links TRBV5-1 to TRBJ2-7; D might be TRBD2 (5 bases). The CDR3 has 13 residues. Germline values: CDR1 SGHRS, CDR2 YFSETQ. CDR3 residues: CASSPEVANEPYF. For the CDR3, the DNA is TGCGCCAGCAGCCCGGAGGTAGCGAACGAGCCGTACTTC. The whole variable domain, remainder taken from reference TRBV5-1 and TRBJ2-7, is KAGVTQTPRYLIKTRGQQVTLSCSPISGHRSVSWYQQTPGQGLQFLFEYFSETQRNKGNFPGRFSGRQFSNSRSEMNVSTLELGDSALYLCASSPEVANEPYFGPGTRLTVT.

This clonotype was counted a few times. The chain carries TRBV28 and TRBJ2-1; 7 bases match TRBD2. The CDR3 has 16 amino acids. The V gene's germline CDR1 is MDHEN and CDR2 SYDVKM. With V trimmed by 6 bases and J by 6 bases, 14 bases remained unmatched. The DNA of the CDR3 is TGTGCCAGCAGGTCCCCGCGGGGGAGAGGAAGCAATGAGCAGTTCTTC. Protein product: CASRSPRGRGSNEQFF.

This clonotype turned up a few times. J is TRBJ1-4 and V is TRBV7-9, with 11 bases matching TRBD1. CDR1 is SEHNR, CDR2 FQNEAQ, per germline (reference sequence). The CDR3 loop spans 14 amino acids. The trim removed 5 bases at V and 7 bases at J, leaving 3 bases unmatched. CDR3 protein: CASSRTGGIEKLFF. CDR3 DNA sequence: TGTGCCAGCAGCAGGACAGGGGGCATTGAAAAACTGTTTTTT.

The chain combines TRBV5-8 with TRBJ1-1; 7 positions match TRBD1. Germline V gene data show CDR1 as SGHTS and CDR2 as YDEGEE. Unmatched junction bases numbered 12, after V lost 4 bases and J lost 0 bases. This CDR3 has 17 residues. CDR3 bases: TGTGCCAGCAGCATCGGACAGGAGGACATCCTGAACACTGAAGCTTTCTTT. It is translated as CASSIGQEDILNTEAFF.

This chain connects TRBV20-1 to TRBJ1-4; no clear D. The V gene's germline CDR1 is DFQATT and CDR2 SNEGSKA (reference sequence). V lost 4 bases to trimming and J lost 0 bases, with 12 bases between them. The CDR3 is made up of 15 amino acids. The CDR3 is CSATHMDATNEKLFF. CDR3 sequence (DNA): TGCAGTGCTACCCACATGGATGCAACTAATGAAAAACTGTTTTTT.

This clonotype was detected many times. The chain joins TRBV5-1 to TRBJ2-7; 8 bases line up with TRBD1. After removal of 0 bases from V and 3 bases from J, the junction contained 8 bases not matched to a gene. The germline V gene encodes CDR1 SGHRS and CDR2 YFSETQ. The CDR3 has 16 residues. This chain's CDR3 is CASSLVTGGSGYEQYF. CDR3 nucleotides: TGCGCCAGCAGCTTGGTAACAGGGGGGTCAGGCTACGAGCAGTACTTC.

At least ten counts were recorded for this clonotype. The J gene is TRBJ2-1, the V gene TRBV19, with D perhaps matching TRBD1 (6 bases). Deletions cut 7 bases from V and 9 bases from J, with 19 bases between. The length of the CDR3 is 14 residues. The germline V gene has CDR1 LNHDA and CDR2 SQIVND (reference sequence). The DNA for the CDR3 is TGTGCCAGTATATCCCAGGGGTCTAGCACTGAGCAGTTCTTC. Amino acid sequence: CASISQGSSTEQFF.

This clonotype was observed a few times. The chain links TRBV9 to TRBJ2-2; 10 bases map to TRBD2. From germline, CDR1 is SGDLS and CDR2 YYNGEE. This CDR3 is built from 17 residues. Trimming removed 0 bases from V and 7 bases from J; junction bases left unmatched: 9. In DNA, the CDR3 is TGTGCCAGCAGCGTAGCGTCTGTAGCGGGAGGTGGCGGGGAGCTGTTTTTT. Translating gives CASSVASVAGGGGELFF.

This clonotype was observed at least ten times. The gene calls are TRBV13 and TRBJ1-2; D is possibly TRBD1 (5 bases). V lost 5 bases and J 4 bases, leaving 8 bases between the germline ends. Germline lookup yields CDR1 PRHDT and CDR2 FYEKMQ (reference sequence). The CDR3 spans 12 residues. The CDR3 DNA reads as TGTGCCAGCAGCCGACAGTCCTATGGCTACACCTTC. Its protein product is CASSRQSYGYTF.

This clonotype was seen many times. CDR3 sequence: CASSQDRGPGYEQYF. In nucleotides, the CDR3 is TGCGCCAGCAGCCAAGATCGGGGCCCTGGTTACGAGCAGTACTTC. The gene calls are TRBV4-3 and TRBJ2-7, with D perhaps given as TRBD1 or TRBD2 (5 bases each). The CDR3 consists of 15 residues. Germline loops: CDR1 LGHNA, CDR2 YSLEER. Trimming cost V 0 bases and J 4 bases, with 13 bases left between them.

This clonotype has only a few counts. The V gene is TRBV9, the J gene TRBJ1-3, with D possibly TRBD1 on 5 matching bases. The CDR3 has 16 amino acids. V was cut by 1 base and J by 0 bases, with 11 bases left in between. CDR1 and CDR2 (germline): SGDLS, YYNGEE. CDR3 region: CASSVYMQGSGNTIYF. CDR3 in DNA: TGTGCCAGCAGCGTATATATGCAGGGCTCTGGAAACACCATATATTTT.

The table lists this clonotype with many counts. The V gene is TRBV24-1, the J gene TRBJ2-2; 9 positions agree with TRBD2. Germline V CDR1 and CDR2: KGHDR, SFDVKD. V lost 3 bases, J lost 6 bases, and 10 bases stayed unmatched. This CDR3 region has 17 residues. This CDR3 is CATSDPTSGILAGELFF. For the CDR3, the DNA is TGTGCCACCAGTGATCCGACTAGCGGTATTCTCGCCGGGGAGCTGTTTTTT.

V is TRBV10-3 and J is TRBJ2-5, with D perhaps matching TRBD2 (6 bases). The V end lost 11 bases, the J end lost 5 bases, and 18 bases lay between the germline ends. The CDR3 loop spans 13 amino acids. The V gene's germline CDR1 is ENHRY and CDR2 SYGVKD. Here the CDR3 DNA reads TGTGCCGTCAAAACGGGACTGCAGGAGACCCAGTACTTC. Its protein is CAVKTGLQETQYF.

Turning to this clonotype: The conserved phenylalanine or tryptophan normally closing the CDR3 is absent here, so this likely arose from a read error. The V call is TRBV20-1, the J call TRBJ2-3; 10 bases match TRBD2. CDR3 length equals 15 residues. The germline V gene encodes CDR1 DFQATT and CDR2 SNEGSKA (reference sequence). V was pared by 3 bases and J by 5 bases, with 8 bases of the junction left unmatched. CDR3 sequence reads: CSARRQREGGDTQYS. CDR3 nucleotides: TGCAGTGCTAGGCGCCAGCGGGAGGGGGGAGATACGCAGTATTCT.

The CDR3 DNA sequence: TGTGCCAGCAGCTTAGGAGCAGAAATGAACACTGAAGCTTTCTTT. Translated: CASSLGAEMNTEAFF. The V call is TRBV7-6, the J call TRBJ1-1; no clear D gene. V shed 1 base and J shed 0 bases, with 9 bases lying between them. CDR3 length: 15 amino acids. The V gene's germline CDR1 is SGHVS and CDR2 FNYEAQ.

This clonotype came up a few times. The J gene is TRBJ2-1, the V gene TRBV24-1; weak D call: TRBD2 (5 bases). Looked up from germline, CDR1 is KGHDR and CDR2 is SFDVKD. Trimming removed 2 bases from V and 3 bases from J, with 10 bases in between. This CDR3 is 15 amino acids long. CDR3 DNA: TGTGCCACCAGTGATTCAGGACTTAACTACAATGAGCAGTTCTTC. This encodes CATSDSGLNYNEQFF.

This clonotype was detected many times. The chain recombines TRBV29-1 with TRBJ2-7; D may be TRBD1 (5 bases). The CDR3 contains 14 residues. Between the trimmed V and J ends, which lost 7 bases and 7 bases, there was a span of 23 bases. Per germline, CDR1 SQVTM and CDR2 ANQGSEA. The CDR3 region is CSAGPDGLSGEQYF. The CDR3, as DNA: TGCAGCGCTGGCCCCGACGGCCTCTCAGGGGAGCAGTACTTC.

This clonotype appeared many times. The V and J genes are TRBV4-3 and TRBJ2-5; TRBD1 or TRBD2 may be the D gene (5 bases each). In germline, CDR1 is LGHNA, CDR2 YSLEER. The CDR3 runs 15 residues. Trimming shortened V by 3 bases and J by 1 base, and 12 bases separated the two germline ends. The CDR3 coding sequence is TGCGCCAGCAGCCACCACCGGGACCCCCAAGAGACCCAGTACTTC. Translated, it gives CASSHHRDPQETQYF.

This clonotype has a count of ten or more. The chain employs TRBV6-6 and TRBJ2-3, with 8 bases fitting TRBD2. Losses at the gene ends were 4 bases for V and 1 base for J; bases not matched to a gene: 7. Germline CDR1 MNHNY, CDR2 SVGAGI (reference sequence). This CDR3 region has 16 residues. The CDR3 loop reads CASSFWLSGGTDTQYF. In DNA form, the CDR3 reads TGTGCCAGCAGTTTCTGGCTTAGCGGGGGCACAGATACGCAGTATTTT.

A note on this clonotype: A junction end diverges from the germline sequence, so it may reflect a read error. The chain uses TRBV7-9 and TRBJ2-7, with 8 positions matching TRBD1. This CDR3 comprises 14 residues. The germline V gene has CDR1 SEHNR and CDR2 FQNEAQ (reference sequence). This chain's CDR3 is CASSQTGVPYEQHF. CDR3 sequence (DNA): TGTGCCAGCAGCCAGACAGGGGTTCCCTACGAGCAGCACTTC.

A word on this clonotype: A far larger clone is one nucleotide away, so this likely arose from a read error. The conserved phenylalanine or tryptophan is not found at the CDR3 terminus, so this likely reflects a read error. The rearrangement joins TRBV7-6 to TRBJ1-1, with 8 bases aligning to TRBD1. Per germline, CDR1 SGHVS and CDR2 FNYEAQ. J gave up 5 bases and V 5 bases, and 4 bases lay outside the gene matches. The CDR3 spans 13 residues. As DNA, the CDR3 is TGTGCCAGCAGCCAAACAGGGGGAACTGAAGCTTTCCTT. This sequence encodes CASSQTGGTEAFL.

The sample holds one count of this clonotype. A much larger clone sits a single nucleotide away, making a read error possible. The conserved phenylalanine or tryptophan normally closing the CDR3 is absent here, so this likely arose from a read error. The chain is built from TRBV7-9 and TRBJ1-3; D is uncertain. Trimming took 2 bases from V and 4 from J, leaving 12 bases between them. Germline values: CDR1 SEHNR, CDR2 FQNEAQ (reference sequence). CDR3 length: 15 residues. The CDR3 nucleotides are TGTGCCAGCAGCTTAAGTTCCGGGAACGGAAACACCATATATTCT. Amino acid sequence: CASSLSSGNGNTIYS.

This clonotype appeared a few times. V and J are TRBV7-2 and TRBJ2-7, with D unclear. The CDR3 totals 14 residues. Germline assignment: CDR1 SGHTA and CDR2 FQGNSA. V lost 6 bases, J lost 1 base, and 13 bases lay in between. The CDR3 DNA sequence: TGTGCCAGCAGTTCGTTTAAGGGATCCTACGAGCAGTACTTC. It specifies CASSSFKGSYEQYF.

This clonotype was recorded at least ten times. The chain employs TRBV11-2 and TRBJ2-1; weak D call: TRBD1 (7 bases). Germline values: CDR1 SGHAT, CDR2 FQNNGV. V was cut by 5 bases and J by 4 bases, with 18 bases left in between. The CDR3 extends over 16 amino acids. The CDR3 DNA is TGTGCCAGCAGCCCCGGGGGTACAGGGGAATACAATGAGCAGTTCTTC. Translation: CASSPGGTGEYNEQFF. Full variable domain (missing parts from reference TRBV11-2 and TRBJ2-1): EAGVAQSPRYKIIEKRQSVAFWCNPISGHATLYWYQQILGQGPKLLIQFQNNGVVDDSQLPKDRFSAERLKGVDSTLKIQPAKLEDSAVYLCASSPGGTGEYNEQFFGPGTRLTVL.

In its sample, this clonotype was seen a few times. The J gene is TRBJ2-3, the V gene TRBV2; TRBD2 agrees at 12 bases. The CDR3 loop spans 15 amino acids. V gave up 5 bases and J gave up 4 bases; unmatched junction bases: 4. Germline V gene data show CDR1 as SNHLY and CDR2 as FYNNEI. CDR3 in amino acids: CASSPSGGEADTQYF. Written as DNA, the CDR3 is TGTGCCAGCAGTCCTAGCGGGGGGGAAGCAGATACGCAGTATTTT.

The chain joins TRBV20-1 to TRBJ2-7; the D is unclear. From germline, CDR1 is DFQATT and CDR2 SNEGSKA (reference sequence). This CDR3 spans 13 amino acids. With 6 bases removed from V and 5 bases from J, the gap between germline ends came to 17 bases. The DNA of the CDR3 is TGCAGTGCCAAAAGGGTTCTATCCGACGAGCAGTACTTC. Encoded protein: CSAKRVLSDEQYF.

Comment on this clonotype: Here the CDR3 omits its conserved ending phenylalanine or tryptophan, so a read error is the likely source. The chain recombines TRBV27 with TRBJ2-7, with D possibly called TRBD1 or TRBD2 (5 bases each). This CDR3 is built from 13 residues. The germline V and J ends were trimmed by 5 bases and 2 bases, with 10 bases remaining between them. Germline V gives CDR1 MNHEY, CDR2 SMNVEV (reference sequence). Here the CDR3 DNA reads TGTGCCAGCAGTCGGGGCTTGGCCTACGAGCAGTACCTC. Translation: CASSRGLAYEQYL.

This clonotype was found a few times. The chain has TRBV27 and TRBJ2-3; either TRBD1 or TRBD2 may fit D (5 bases each). The CDR3 loop spans 14 amino acids. Trimming shortened V by 4 bases and J by 6 bases, and 14 bases separated the two germline ends. Germline loops: CDR1 MNHEY, CDR2 SMNVEV (reference sequence). The CDR3 protein is CASSSNGAHDTQYF. The CDR3 coding sequence is TGTGCCAGCAGTTCAAACGGGGCACATGATACGCAGTATTTT.